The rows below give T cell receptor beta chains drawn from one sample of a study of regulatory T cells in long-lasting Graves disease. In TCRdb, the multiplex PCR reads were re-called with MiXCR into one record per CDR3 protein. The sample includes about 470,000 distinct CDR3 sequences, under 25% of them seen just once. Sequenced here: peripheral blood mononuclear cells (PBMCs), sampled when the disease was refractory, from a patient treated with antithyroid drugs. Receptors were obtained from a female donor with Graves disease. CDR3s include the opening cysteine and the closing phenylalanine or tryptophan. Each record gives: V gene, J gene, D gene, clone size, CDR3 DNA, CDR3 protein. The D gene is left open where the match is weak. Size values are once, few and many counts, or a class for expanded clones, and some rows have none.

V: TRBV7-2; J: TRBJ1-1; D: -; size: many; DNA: TGTGCCAGCAGCCCAGGTCTAACCCGGTGGACTGAAGCTTTCTTT; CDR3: CASSPGLTRWTEAFF
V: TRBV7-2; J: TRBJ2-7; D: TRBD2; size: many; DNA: TGTGCCAGCAGCTTAGGGCTAGCGGGAGAGTCAACCTACGAGCAGTACTTC; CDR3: CASSLGLAGESTYEQYF
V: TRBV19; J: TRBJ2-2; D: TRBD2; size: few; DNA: TGTGCCAGTAGTACTAGCGGGGAGACCGGGGAGCTGTTTTTT; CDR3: CASSTSGETGELFF
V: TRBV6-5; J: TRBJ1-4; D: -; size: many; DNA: TGTGCCAGCAGTTACCCGGAGGTGGCTAATGAAAAACTGTTTTTT; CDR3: CASSYPEVANEKLFF
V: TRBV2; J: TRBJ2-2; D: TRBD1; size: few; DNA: TGTGCCAGCAGTGAGACAGGGTTGCCAGCCGGGGAGCTGTTTTTT; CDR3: CASSETGLPAGELFF
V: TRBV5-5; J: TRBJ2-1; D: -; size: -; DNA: TGTGCCAGCAGCTTTTTGTATGAGCAGTTCTTC; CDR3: CASSFLYEQFF
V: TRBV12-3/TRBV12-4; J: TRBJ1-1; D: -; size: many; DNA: TGTGCCAGCAGTTCACAGGGAACCGGCACTGAAGCTTTCTTT; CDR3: CASSSQGTGTEAFF
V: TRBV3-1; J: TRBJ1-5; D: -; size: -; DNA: TGTGCCAGCAGCCAATACAGGGATAGCAATCAGCCCCAGCATTTT; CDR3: CASSQYRDSNQPQHF
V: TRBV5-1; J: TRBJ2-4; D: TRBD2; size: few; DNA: TGCGCCAGCAGCTTGGGACTAGCGGGCGGAGCCAAAAACATTCAGTACTTC; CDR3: CASSLGLAGGAKNIQYF
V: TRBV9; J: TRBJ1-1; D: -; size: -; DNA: TGTGCCAGCAGCGCAAGGGTAGGGGGAATGACTGAAGCTTTCTTT; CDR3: CASSARVGGMTEAFF
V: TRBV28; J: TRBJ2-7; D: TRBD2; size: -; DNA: TGTGCCAGCAGTTCCGGGAGGCTCCACGACTACGAGCAGTACTTC; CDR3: CASSSGRLHDYEQYF
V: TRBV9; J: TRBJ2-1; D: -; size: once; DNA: TGTGCCAGCAGCGTCGGACAGTACAATGAGCAGTTCTTC; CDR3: CASSVGQYNEQFF
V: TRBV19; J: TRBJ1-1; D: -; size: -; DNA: TGTGCCAGTAGCACCCCGGGGGTGGCGCGTACTGAAGCTTTCTTT; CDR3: CASSTPGVARTEAFF
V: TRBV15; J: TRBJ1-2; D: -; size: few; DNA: TGTGCCACCAGCAGAGATCAAGGCGTGTTAGATGGCTACACCTTC; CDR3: CATSRDQGVLDGYTF
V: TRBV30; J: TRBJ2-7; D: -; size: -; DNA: TGTGCCTGGAGTACCTCCGGACCTCGGGGCGAGCAGTACTTC; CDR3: CAWSTSGPRGEQYF
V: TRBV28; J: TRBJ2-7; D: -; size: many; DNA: TGTGCCAGCATAGGGGGACGGCAGCAGAATCACTACGAGCAGTACTTC; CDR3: CASIGGRQQNHYEQYF
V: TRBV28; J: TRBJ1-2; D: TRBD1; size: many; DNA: TGTGCCAGCAGCCCTGACAGGGGGAATGGCTACACCTTC; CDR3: CASSPDRGNGYTF
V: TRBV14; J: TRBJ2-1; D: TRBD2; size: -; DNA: TGTGCCAGCAGTCACAGCGGGAGGGCCTACAATGAGCAGTTCTTC; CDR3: CASSHSGRAYNEQFF
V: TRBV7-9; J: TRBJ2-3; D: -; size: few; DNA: TGTGCCAGCAGCCCAACAGGGCAGGTTACGGATACGCAGTATTTT; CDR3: CASSPTGQVTDTQYF
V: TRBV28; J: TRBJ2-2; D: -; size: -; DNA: TGTGCCAGCAGTTTGGGGCAGCCCGCCGGGGAGCTGTTTTTT; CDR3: CASSLGQPAGELFF
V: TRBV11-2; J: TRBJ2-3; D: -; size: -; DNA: TGTGCCAGCAGCTTAGATAGGTTCTACACAGATACGCAGTATTTT; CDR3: CASSLDRFYTDTQYF
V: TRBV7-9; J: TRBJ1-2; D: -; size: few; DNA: TGTGCCAGCAGCTTAGGAGGGGGGAAGGTTAGGAACTATGGCTACACCTTC; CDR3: CASSLGGGKVRNYGYTF
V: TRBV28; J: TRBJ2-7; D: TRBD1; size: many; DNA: TGTGCCAGCAGCGTTACCGGGACAGGGTCCGACGAGCAGTACTTC; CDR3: CASSVTGTGSDEQYF
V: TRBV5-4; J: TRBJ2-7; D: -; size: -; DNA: TGTGCCAGCAGCCCCAGGGGGGGGTCAGGTCTTACCTACGAGCAGTACTTC; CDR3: CASSPRGGSGLTYEQYF
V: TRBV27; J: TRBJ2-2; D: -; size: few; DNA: TGTGCCAGCAGTCCAGGGTCCCTCCTTCCGGGTTATGAGAACACCGGGGAGCTGTTTTTT; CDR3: CASSPGSLLPGYENTGELFF
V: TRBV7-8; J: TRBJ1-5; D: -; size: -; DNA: TGTGCCAGCAGCTTAGCAAGCGTGTATAGCAATCAGCCCCAGCATTTT; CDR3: CASSLASVYSNQPQHF
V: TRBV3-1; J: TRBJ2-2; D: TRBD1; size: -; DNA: TGTGCCAGCAGCCAAGGGACAGGGTGGTCCGGGGAGCTGTTTTTT; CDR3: CASSQGTGWSGELFF
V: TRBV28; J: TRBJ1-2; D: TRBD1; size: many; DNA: TGTGCCAGCAGTTCCGGACAGGGGTTAGGCGGCTACACCTTC; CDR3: CASSSGQGLGGYTF
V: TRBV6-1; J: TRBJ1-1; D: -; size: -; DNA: TGTGCCAGCACCATACAGAACATGAACACTGAAGCTTTCTTT; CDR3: CASTIQNMNTEAFF
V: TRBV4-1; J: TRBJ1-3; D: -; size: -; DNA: TGCGCCAGCAGCCAAGGGCACCCAACTGGAAACACCATATATTTT; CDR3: CASSQGHPTGNTIYF
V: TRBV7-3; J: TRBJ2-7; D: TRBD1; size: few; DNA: TGTGCCAGCAGCCCCGGGGACAGTCCCTACGAGCAGTACTTC; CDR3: CASSPGDSPYEQYF
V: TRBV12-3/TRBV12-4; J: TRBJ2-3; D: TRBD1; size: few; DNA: TGTGCCAGCAGCCGATGGGGCCCTCTCGGGACAGGGTCTAGCACAGATACGCAGTATTTT; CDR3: CASSRWGPLGTGSSTDTQYF
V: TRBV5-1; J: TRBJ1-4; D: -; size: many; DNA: TGTGCCAGCAGTTTAGGGCAGGGAGCAACTAATGAAAAACTGTTTTTT; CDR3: CASSLGQGATNEKLFF
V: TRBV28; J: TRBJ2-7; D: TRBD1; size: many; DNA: TGTGCCAGCAGCTTGGACAGGGGGCCCTACGAGCAGTACTTC; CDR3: CASSLDRGPYEQYF
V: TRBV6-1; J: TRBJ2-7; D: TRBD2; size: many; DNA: TGTGCCAGCACTGACCTAGCGGGTGTCTACGAGCAGTACTTC; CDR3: CASTDLAGVYEQYF
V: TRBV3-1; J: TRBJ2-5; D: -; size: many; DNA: TGTGCCAGCAGCCAAGTCGTCGGACCCCAAGAGACCCAGTACTTC; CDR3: CASSQVVGPQETQYF
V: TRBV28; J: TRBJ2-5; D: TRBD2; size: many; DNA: TGTGCCAGCAGCCCCGGACTAGCGGGAGGCCACCAGTTTAAGACCCAGTACTTC; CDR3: CASSPGLAGGHQFKTQYF
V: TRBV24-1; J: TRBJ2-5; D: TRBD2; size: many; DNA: TGTGCCACCAGTGATCCGACTAGCGGGAGTTCTCAAGAGACCCAGTACTTC; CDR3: CATSDPTSGSSQETQYF
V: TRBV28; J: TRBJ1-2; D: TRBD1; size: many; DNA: TGTGCCAGCAGTTCCTATATTGGCCTGGCAGGGGGTTTCTATGGCTACACCTTC; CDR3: CASSSYIGLAGGFYGYTF
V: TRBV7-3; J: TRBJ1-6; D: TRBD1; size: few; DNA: TGTGCCAGCAGCTTTTCCGGGACAGGGAATTCACCCCTCCACTTT; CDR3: CASSFSGTGNSPLHF
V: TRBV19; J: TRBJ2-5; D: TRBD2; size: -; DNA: TGTGCCAGTAGGACTAGCGGGAACCTCCAAGAGACCCAGTACTTC; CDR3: CASRTSGNLQETQYF
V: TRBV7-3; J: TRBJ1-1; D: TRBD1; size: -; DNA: TGTGCCAGCAGCTTAACGACAGGGTCTGAAGCTTTCTTT; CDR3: CASSLTTGSEAFF
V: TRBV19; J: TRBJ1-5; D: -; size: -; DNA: TGTGCCAGTAGTACCCCGACAGGCAATCAGCCCCAGCATTTT; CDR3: CASSTPTGNQPQHF